This entry is about one T cell receptor beta chain. CDR1 and CDR2 from the germline V gene are ENHRY and SYGVKD. The CDR3 consists of 12 residues. Trimming cost V 6 bases and J 5 bases; bases outside gene matches: 4. This entry is derived from a study of shared clonotypes between healthy human individuals. Clones were read by immunoSEQ multiplex PCR, and TCRdb kept only the in-frame ones, dropping some. Seen here are about half a million clones, about 85% observed once, and the top ten hold roughly 13%. The rearrangement uses TRBV10-3 and TRBJ2-7, with TRBD1 identical over 7 bases. The TCR originated in a woman aged 40 to 50 in good health. Some clones in this sample may be carry-over from other donors' samples. The sample comprised PBMCs. CDR3: CAIRSDRDEQYF. For the CDR3, the DNA is TGTGCCATCAGATCAGACAGGGACGAGCAGTACTTC.